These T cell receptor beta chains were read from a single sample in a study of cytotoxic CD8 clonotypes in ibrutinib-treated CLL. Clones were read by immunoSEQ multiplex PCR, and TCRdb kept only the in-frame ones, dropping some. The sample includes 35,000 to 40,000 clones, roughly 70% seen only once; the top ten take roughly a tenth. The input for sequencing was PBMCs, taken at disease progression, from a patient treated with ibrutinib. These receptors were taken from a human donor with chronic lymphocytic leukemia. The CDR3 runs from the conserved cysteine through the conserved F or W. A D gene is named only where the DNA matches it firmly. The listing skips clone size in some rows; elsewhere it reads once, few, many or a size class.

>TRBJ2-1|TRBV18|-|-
CASSPVGPTDNEQFF
TGTGCCAGCTCACCAGTGGGACCTACTGACAATGAGCAGTTCTTC
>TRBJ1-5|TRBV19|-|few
CASSISGDQSQPQHF
TGTGCCAGTAGTATTAGTGGGGATCAGAGTCAGCCCCAGCATTTT
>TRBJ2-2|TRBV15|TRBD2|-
CATSPAAGGSIGELFF
TGTGCCACCAGCCCTGCTGCGGGGGGCTCTATCGGGGAGCTGTTTTTT
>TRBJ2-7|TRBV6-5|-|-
CASSYLTRKGPYEQYF
TGTGCCAGCAGTTACTTGACTAGAAAGGGCCCCTACGAGCAGTACTTC
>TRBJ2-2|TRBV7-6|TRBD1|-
CASSSGTGGHGELFF
TGTGCCAGCAGTTCTGGGACAGGGGGACACGGGGAGCTGTTTTTT
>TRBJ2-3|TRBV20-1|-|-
CSAFGGDTQYF
TGCAGTGCTTTTGGGGGAGATACGCAGTATTTT
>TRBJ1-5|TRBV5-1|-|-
CASSIQALDSNQPQHF
TGCGCCAGCAGTATTCAGGCGCTCGATAGCAATCAGCCCCAGCATTTT
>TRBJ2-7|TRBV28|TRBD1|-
CASRPDRDSTTYEQYF
TGTGCCAGCAGACCAGACCGGGACAGCACGACCTACGAGCAGTACTTC
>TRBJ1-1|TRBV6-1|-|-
CASSEASGPRAFF
TGTGCCAGCAGTGAAGCCTCCGGGCCGCGGGCTTTCTTT
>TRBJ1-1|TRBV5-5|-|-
CASSLGWSPSSLNTEAFF
TGTGCCAGCAGCTTGGGGTGGAGTCCCTCGTCACTGAACACTGAAGCTTTCTTT
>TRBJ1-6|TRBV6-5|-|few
CASSWGSLNSPLHF
TGTGCCAGCAGTTGGGGCAGCCTTAATTCACCCCTCCACTTT
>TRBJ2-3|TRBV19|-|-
CASSPRQGGGTDTQYF
TGTGCCAGTAGTCCCCGACAGGGCGGGGGCACAGATACGCAGTATTTT
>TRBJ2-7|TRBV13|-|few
CASSLGRPPGEQYF
TGTGCCAGCAGCTTAGGCCGCCCCCCGGGGGAGCAGTACTTC
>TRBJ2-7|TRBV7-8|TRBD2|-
CASSWGGGLSSYEQYF
TGTGCCAGCAGCTGGGGGGGAGGATTGAGCTCCTACGAGCAGTACTTC
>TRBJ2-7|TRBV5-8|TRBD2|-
CASSLGTTGTSQYEQYF
TGTGCCAGCAGCTTAGGGACCACCGGGACTAGCCAGTACGAGCAGTACTTC
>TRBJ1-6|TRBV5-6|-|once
CASSQGLGHRNSPLHF
TGTGCCAGCAGCCAAGGATTGGGACACCGGAATTCACCCCTCCACTTT
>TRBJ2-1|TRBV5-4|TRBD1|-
CASSRQGSVGEQFF
TGTGCCAGCAGCCGACAGGGTTCGGTTGGTGAGCAGTTCTTC
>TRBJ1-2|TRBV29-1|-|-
CSVEAQEPYGYTF
TGCAGCGTTGAAGCCCAGGAACCATATGGCTACACCTTC
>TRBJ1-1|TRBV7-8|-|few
CASSLGSRAMNTEAFF
TGTGCCAGCAGCTTAGGGAGCAGGGCCATGAACACTGAAGCTTTCTTT
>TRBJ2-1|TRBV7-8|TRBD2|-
CASSLGISGGAEYNEQFF
TGTGCCAGCAGCTTAGGTATTAGCGGGGGGGCAGAGTACAATGAGCAGTTCTTC
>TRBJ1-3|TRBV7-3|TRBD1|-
CASSLVGGEGNTIYF
TGTGCCAGCAGCTTAGTAGGGGGCGAGGGAAACACCATATATTTT
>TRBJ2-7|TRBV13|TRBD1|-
CASSLGLQGFAYEQYF
TGTGCCAGCAGCTTAGGCCTACAGGGGTTCGCCTACGAGCAGTACTTC
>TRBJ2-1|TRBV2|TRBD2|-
CASSRGLAGGEQFF
TGTGCCAGCAGTCGCGGACTAGCGGGAGGTGAGCAGTTCTTC
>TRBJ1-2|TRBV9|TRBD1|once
CASSVLTGDNYGYTF
TGTGCCAGCAGCGTACTTACAGGGGATAACTATGGCTACACCTTC
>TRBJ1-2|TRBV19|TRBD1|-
CASSISGQGVYGYTF
TGTGCCAGTAGTATATCAGGACAGGGCGTCTATGGCTACACCTTC
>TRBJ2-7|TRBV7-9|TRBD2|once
CASSLALAGGPEQYF
TGTGCCAGCAGCTTAGCGCTTGCGGGAGGGCCCGAGCAGTACTTC
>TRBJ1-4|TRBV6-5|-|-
CASSYGQTYNEKLFF
TGTGCCAGCAGTTACGGGCAGACCTATAATGAAAAACTGTTTTTT
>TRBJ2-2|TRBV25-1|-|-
CASSENQGKNTGELFF
TGTGCCAGCAGTGAAAATCAGGGAAAGAACACCGGGGAGCTGTTTTTT
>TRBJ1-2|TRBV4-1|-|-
CASSPQRNGYTF
TGCGCCAGCAGCCCACAACGGAATGGCTACACCTTC
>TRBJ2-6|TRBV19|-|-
CASVRDSSWANVLTF
TGTGCCAGTGTCAGAGATAGCTCTTGGGCCAACGTCCTGACTTTC
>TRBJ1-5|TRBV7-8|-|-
CASGLGQPQHF
TGTGCCAGCGGGCTCGGTCAGCCCCAGCATTTT
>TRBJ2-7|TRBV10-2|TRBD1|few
CASSGDDRGSYEQYF
TGCGCCAGCAGTGGGGACGACAGGGGATCCTACGAGCAGTACTTC
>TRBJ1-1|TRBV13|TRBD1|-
CASSLGTGGSEAFF
TGTGCCAGCAGCTTGGGGACAGGGGGCTCTGAAGCTTTCTTT
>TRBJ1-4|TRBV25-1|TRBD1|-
CASSGGQGATNEKLFF
TGTGCCAGCAGTGGGGGACAGGGGGCGACTAATGAAAAACTGTTTTTT
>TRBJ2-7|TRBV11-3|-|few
CASSLGIGYEQYF
TGTGCCAGCAGCTTAGGAATTGGCTACGAGCAGTACTTC
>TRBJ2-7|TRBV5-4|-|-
CASSFKMGRDIPYEQYF
TGTGCCAGCAGCTTCAAAATGGGACGGGACATACCCTACGAGCAGTACTTC
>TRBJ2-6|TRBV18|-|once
CASSPAQKWANVLTF
TGTGCCAGCTCACCTGCGCAGAAGTGGGCCAACGTCCTGACTTTC
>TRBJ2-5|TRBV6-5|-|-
CASSYSNSPRETQYF
TGTGCCAGCAGTTACTCGAATTCCCCCCGGGAGACCCAGTACTTC
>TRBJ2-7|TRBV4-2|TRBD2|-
CASSREGTGGTSYEQYF
TGTGCCAGCAGCCGAGAGGGGACGGGGGGAACCTCCTACGAGCAGTACTTC
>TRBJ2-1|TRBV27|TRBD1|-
CASSGDRGYNEQFF
TGTGCCAGCAGTGGGGACAGGGGCTACAATGAGCAGTTCTTC
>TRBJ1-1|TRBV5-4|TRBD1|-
CASSSGDRGYTEAFF
TGTGCCAGCAGCTCGGGGGACAGGGGATACACTGAAGCTTTCTTT
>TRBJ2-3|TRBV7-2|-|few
CASSPLGAVSSTDTQYF
TGTGCCAGCAGCCCCCTCGGGGCGGTCTCTAGCACAGATACGCAGTATTTT
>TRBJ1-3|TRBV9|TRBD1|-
CASTPGQSGNTIYF
TGTGCCAGCACCCCGGGACAGTCTGGAAACACCATATATTTT
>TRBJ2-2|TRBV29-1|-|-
CSVNFNGELFF
TGCAGCGTTAACTTCAACGGGGAGCTGTTTTTT
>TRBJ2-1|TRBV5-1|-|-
CASSVQGTPSNEQFF
TGCGCCAGCAGCGTCCAGGGGACTCCATCCAATGAGCAGTTCTTC